This T cell receptor (beta chain) comes out of a study of blood T cell repertoires in COVID-19. Study information: There were acute and convalescent COVID-19 samples, and they came from the United States, Italy and Spain. PBMCs, B-cell-depleted T cells, or T cells provided the cDNA or gDNA that made up the material.

Germline lookup yields CDR1 LGHDT and CDR2 YNNKEL (reference sequence). The ends lost 3 bases at V and 4 bases at J; junction bases unmatched: 10. This CDR3 contains 17 residues. In the authors' workflow: Amplification of reference gene primers provided the estimated nucleated cell counts. Produced via immunoSEQ multiplex PCR; TCRdb's table is partial and in-frame only. V and J calls plus clone size are reproduced from that table; the DNA served to infer D and trimming. The sample includes 190,000 or so clones, 90% of them seen just once. This rearrangement joins TRBV3-1 (or the pseudogene TRBV3-2) to TRBJ2-3; 10 bases are a match to TRBD1. Sequenced input: peripheral blood. This receptor was identified in a man aged 50 to 60 with acute or convalescent COVID-19. CDR3 sequence reads: CASSHSLGTGAPDTQYF. The CDR3 bases are TGTGCCAGCAGCCACAGTCTGGGGACAGGGGCTCCAGATACGCAGTATTTT.